This section outlines one T cell receptor (beta chain) sequence together with its context. This record belongs to a study of blood T cell repertoires in COVID-19. At the level of the study: The samples span acute and convalescent COVID-19 from the United States, Italy and Spain. PBMCs, B-cell-depleted T cells, or T cells were the source of the cDNA or gDNA that made up the material.

As handled by the study authors: For nucleated cells, counts were estimated from reference gene primer amplification. Method: immunoSEQ multiplex PCR; TCRdb's copy keeps in-frame clones and lacks some. V, J and clone size derive from that table, while D and trimming were established from the DNA sequence. This table has just over 85,000 clones, 80% to 90% appearing once. The germline V gene encodes CDR1 SNHLY and CDR2 FYNNEI. The germline V and J ends were trimmed by 7 bases and 6 bases, with 11 bases remaining between them. The CDR3 runs to 12 residues. The sequence came from a man aged 50 or older with acute or convalescent COVID-19. The sequencing input was peripheral blood. The chain has TRBV2 and TRBJ2-3; D is ambiguous. The CDR3 loop reads CASTIRRDTQYF. In DNA, the CDR3 is TGTGCCAGCACTATACGCCGGGATACGCAGTATTTT.